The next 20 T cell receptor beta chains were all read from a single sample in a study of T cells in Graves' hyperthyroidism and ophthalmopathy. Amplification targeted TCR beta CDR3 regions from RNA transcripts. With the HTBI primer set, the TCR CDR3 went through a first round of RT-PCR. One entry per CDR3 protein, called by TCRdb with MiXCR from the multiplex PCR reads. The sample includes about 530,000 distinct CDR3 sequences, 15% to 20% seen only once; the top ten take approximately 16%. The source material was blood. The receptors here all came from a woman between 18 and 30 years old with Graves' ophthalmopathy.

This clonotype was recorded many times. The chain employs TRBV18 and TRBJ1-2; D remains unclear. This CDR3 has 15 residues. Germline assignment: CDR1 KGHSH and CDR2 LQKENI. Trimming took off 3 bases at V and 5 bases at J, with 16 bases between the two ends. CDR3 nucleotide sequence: TGTGCCAGCTCACCCTTCGACATTGGCGGGTATGGCTACACCTTC. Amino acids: CASSPFDIGGYGYTF.

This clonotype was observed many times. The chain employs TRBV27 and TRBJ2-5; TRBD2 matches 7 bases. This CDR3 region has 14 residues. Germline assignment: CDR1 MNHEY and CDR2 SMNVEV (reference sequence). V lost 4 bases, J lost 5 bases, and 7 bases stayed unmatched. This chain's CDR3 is CASSSATSYETQYF. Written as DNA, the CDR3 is TGTGCCAGCAGTTCGGCGACTAGCTACGAGACCCAGTACTTC.

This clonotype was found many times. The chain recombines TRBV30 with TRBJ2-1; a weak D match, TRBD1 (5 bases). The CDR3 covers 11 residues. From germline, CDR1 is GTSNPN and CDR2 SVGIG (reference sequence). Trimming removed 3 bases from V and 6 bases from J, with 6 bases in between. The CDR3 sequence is CAWRTANEQFF. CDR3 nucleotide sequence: TGTGCCTGGAGGACAGCCAATGAGCAGTTCTTC.

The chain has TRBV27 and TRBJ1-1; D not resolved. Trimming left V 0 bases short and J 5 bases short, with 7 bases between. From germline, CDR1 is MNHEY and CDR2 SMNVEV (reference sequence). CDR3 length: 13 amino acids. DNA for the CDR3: TGTGCCAGCAGTTTATCGATAGGGACTGAAGCTTTCTTT. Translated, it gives CASSLSIGTEAFF.

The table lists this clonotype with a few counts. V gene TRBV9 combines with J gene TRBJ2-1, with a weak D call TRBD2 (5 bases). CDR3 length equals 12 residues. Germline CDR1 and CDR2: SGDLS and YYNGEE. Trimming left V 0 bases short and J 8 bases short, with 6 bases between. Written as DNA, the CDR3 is TGTGCCAGCAGCGTAGCCGGGGATGAGCAGTTCTTC. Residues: CASSVAGDEQFF.

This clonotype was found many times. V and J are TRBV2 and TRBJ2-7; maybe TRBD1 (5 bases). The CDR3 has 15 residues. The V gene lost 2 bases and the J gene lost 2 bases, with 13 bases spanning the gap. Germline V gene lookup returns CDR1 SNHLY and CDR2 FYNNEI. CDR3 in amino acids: CASSEIIDSTYEQYF. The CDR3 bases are TGTGCCAGCAGTGAAATTATAGACAGTACCTACGAGCAGTACTTC.

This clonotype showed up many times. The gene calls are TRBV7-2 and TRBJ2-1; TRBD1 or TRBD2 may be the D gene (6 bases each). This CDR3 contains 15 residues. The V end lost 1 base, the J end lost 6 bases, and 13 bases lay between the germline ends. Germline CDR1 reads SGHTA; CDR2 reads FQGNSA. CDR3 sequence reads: CASSLDGGLGNEQFF. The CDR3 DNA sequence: TGTGCCAGCAGCTTAGATGGGGGGCTAGGCAATGAGCAGTTCTTC.

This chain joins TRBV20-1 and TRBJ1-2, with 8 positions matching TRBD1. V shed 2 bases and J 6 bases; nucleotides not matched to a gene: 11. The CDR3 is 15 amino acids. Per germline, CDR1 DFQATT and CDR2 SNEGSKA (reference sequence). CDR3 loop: CSARSNPDRVDGYTF. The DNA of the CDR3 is TGCAGTGCTAGATCCAATCCGGACAGGGTTGATGGCTACACCTTC.

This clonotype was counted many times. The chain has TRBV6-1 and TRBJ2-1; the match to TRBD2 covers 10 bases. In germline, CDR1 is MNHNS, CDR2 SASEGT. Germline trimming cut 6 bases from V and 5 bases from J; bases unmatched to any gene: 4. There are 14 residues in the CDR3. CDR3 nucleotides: TGTGCCAGCAGCAGCGGGAGGGCAAACAATGAGCAGTTCTTC. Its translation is CASSSGRANNEQFF.

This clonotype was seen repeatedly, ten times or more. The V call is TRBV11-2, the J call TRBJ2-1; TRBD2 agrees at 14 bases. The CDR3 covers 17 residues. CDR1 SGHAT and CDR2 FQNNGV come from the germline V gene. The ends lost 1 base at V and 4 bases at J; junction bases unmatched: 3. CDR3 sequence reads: CASSLARTSGGYNEQFF. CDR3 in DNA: TGTGCCAGCAGCTTAGCAAGGACTAGCGGGGGGTACAATGAGCAGTTCTTC.

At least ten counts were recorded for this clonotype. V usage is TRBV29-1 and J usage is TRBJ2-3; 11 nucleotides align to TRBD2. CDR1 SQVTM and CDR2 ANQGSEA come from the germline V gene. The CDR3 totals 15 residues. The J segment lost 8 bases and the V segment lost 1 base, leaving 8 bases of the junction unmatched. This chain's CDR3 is CSVEVGTSGTGTQYF. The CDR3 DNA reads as TGCAGCGTTGAAGTAGGGACTAGCGGTACGGGTACGCAGTATTTT.

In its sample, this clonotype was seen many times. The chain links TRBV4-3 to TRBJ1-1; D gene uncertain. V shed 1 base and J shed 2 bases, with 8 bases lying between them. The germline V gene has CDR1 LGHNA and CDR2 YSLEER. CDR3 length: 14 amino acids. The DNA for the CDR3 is TGCGCCAGCAGCCAAGCCGCCATAAACACTGAAGCTTTCTTT. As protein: CASSQAAINTEAFF.

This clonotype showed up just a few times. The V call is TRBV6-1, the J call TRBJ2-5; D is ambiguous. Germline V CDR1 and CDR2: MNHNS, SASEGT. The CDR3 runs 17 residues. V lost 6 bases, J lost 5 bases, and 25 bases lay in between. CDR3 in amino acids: CASSLLRGGPTEETQYF. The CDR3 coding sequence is TGTGCCAGCAGCCTCCTCCGAGGCGGACCTACGGAGGAGACCCAGTACTTC.

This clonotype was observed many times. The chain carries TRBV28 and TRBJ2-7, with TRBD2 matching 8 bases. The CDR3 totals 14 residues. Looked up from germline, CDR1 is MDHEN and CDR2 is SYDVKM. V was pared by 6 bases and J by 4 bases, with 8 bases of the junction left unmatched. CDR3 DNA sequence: TGTGCCAGCAGACCGGGAGGGCCTCTTTACGAGCAGTACTTC. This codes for CASRPGGPLYEQYF.

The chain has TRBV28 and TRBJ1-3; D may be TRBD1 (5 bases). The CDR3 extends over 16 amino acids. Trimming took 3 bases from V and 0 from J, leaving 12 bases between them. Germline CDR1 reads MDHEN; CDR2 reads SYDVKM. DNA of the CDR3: TGTGCCAGCAGTTTTGGGGGGACGCACTCTGGAAACACCATATATTTT. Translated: CASSFGGTHSGNTIYF.

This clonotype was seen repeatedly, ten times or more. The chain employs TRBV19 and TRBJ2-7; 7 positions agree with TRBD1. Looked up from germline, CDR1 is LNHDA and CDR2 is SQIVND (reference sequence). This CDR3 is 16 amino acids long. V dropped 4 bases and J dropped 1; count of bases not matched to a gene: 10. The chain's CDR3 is CASSNRRDSGSYEQYF. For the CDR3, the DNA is TGTGCCAGTAGTAACCGACGGGACAGCGGTTCCTACGAGCAGTACTTC.

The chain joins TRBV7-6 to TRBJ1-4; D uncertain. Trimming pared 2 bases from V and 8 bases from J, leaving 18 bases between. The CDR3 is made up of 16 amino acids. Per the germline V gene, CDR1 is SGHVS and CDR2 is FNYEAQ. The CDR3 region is CASSLTVRKVGEKLFF. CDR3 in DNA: TGTGCCAGCAGCTTAACGGTTAGGAAGGTGGGAGAAAAACTGTTTTTT. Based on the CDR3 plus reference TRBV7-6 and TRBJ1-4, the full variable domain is GAGVSQSPRYKVTKRGQDVALRCDPISGHVSLYWYRQALGQGPEFLTYFNYEAQQDKSGLPNDRFSAERPEGSISTLTIQRTEQRDSAMYRCASSLTVRKVGEKLFFGSGTQLSVL.

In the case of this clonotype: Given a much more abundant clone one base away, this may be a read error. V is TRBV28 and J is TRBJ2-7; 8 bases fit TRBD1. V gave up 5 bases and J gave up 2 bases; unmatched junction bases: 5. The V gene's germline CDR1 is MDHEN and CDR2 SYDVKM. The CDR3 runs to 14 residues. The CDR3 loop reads CASSVTGAPYEQYF. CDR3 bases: TGTGCCAGCAGTGTGACAGGGGCCCCCTACGAGCAGTACTTC.

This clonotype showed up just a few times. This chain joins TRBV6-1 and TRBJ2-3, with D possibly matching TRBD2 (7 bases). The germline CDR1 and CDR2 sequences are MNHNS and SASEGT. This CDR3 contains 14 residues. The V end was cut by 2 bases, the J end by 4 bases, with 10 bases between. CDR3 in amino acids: CASSEYGGPDTQYF. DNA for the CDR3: TGTGCCAGCAGTGAATACGGGGGGCCAGATACGCAGTATTTT.

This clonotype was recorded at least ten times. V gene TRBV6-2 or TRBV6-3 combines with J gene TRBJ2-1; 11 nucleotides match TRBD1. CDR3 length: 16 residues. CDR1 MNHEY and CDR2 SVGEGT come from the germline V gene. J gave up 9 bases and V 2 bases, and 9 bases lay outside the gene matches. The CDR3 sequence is CASSYPGQGEVGEQFF. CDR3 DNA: TGTGCCAGCAGTTACCCGGGACAGGGGGAGGTGGGTGAGCAGTTCTTC.